This TCR beta chain derives from a study of OX40 agonist ivuxolimab in advanced cancers. Looking at the study overall: Therapy given before enrollment (anti-PD-1, anti-PD-L1 or anti-CTLA-4) was allowed, and 40% to 45% had some.

Clones were read by immunoSEQ multiplex PCR, and TCRdb kept only the in-frame ones, dropping some. Among around 59,000 clones listed, about nine tenths were seen once. The material sequenced was CD4+ or CD8+ T cells sorted from blood, taken in a trial of the OX40 agonist ivuxolimab. This clonotype was sampled from an adult with an advanced solid tumor such as melanoma, head and neck, liver or kidney cancer.

CDR3 nucleotides: TGTGCCAGCAGCCTCCCGCAGGGGGGGCTTTTTACCTCCTACAATGAGCAGTTCTTC. Residues: CASSLPQGGLFTSYNEQFF. The genes are TRBV9 and TRBJ2-1, with D perhaps assigned TRBD1 or TRBD2 (7 bases each). This CDR3 has 19 amino acids. V shed 4 bases and J shed 0 bases, with 23 bases lying between them. Germline loops: CDR1 SGDLS, CDR2 YYNGEE. Full variable domain (remainder filled in from reference TRBV9 and TRBJ2-1): DSGVTQTPKHLITATGQRVTLRCSPRSGDLSVYWYQQSLDQGLQFLIQYYNGEERAKGNILERFSAQQFPDLHSELNLSSLELGDSALYFCASSLPQGGLFTSYNEQFFGPGTRLTVL.